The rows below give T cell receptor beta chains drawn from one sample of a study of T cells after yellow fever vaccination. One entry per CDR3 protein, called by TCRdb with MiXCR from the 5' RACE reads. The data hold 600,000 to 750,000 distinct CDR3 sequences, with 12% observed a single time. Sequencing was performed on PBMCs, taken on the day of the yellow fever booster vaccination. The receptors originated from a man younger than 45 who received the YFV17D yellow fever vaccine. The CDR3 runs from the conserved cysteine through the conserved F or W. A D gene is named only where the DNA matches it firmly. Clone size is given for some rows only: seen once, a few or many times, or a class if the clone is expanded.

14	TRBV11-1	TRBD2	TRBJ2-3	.	CASSIQAGGDTQYF	TGTGCCAGCTCCATTCAGGCGGGAGGAGATACGCAGTATTTT
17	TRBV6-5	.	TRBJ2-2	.	CASSYSNFPGGTGELFF	TGTGCCAGCAGTTACTCGAATTTTCCAGGGGGGACCGGGGAGCTGTTTTTT
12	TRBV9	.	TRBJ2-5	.	CASSVEDETQYF	TGTGCCAGCAGCGTAGAGGATGAGACCCAGTACTTC
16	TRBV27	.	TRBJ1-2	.	CASSHGTASTNYGYTF	TGTGCCAGCAGTCACGGCACTGCCTCTACTAACTATGGCTACACCTTC
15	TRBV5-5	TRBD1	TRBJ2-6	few	CASTDRVAGANVLTF	TGTGCCAGCACGGACAGGGTGGCTGGGGCCAACGTCCTGACTTTC
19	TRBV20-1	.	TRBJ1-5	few	CSALKMSPGELGSNQPQHF	TGCAGTGCTCTTAAGATGTCACCAGGGGAACTTGGGAGCAATCAGCCCCAGCATTTT
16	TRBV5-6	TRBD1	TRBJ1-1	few	CASSLPQGGMNTEAFF	TGTGCCAGCAGCTTGCCCCAGGGGGGGATGAACACTGAAGCTTTCTTT
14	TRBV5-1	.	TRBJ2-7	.	CASSSQGLEREQYF	TGCGCCAGCAGCTCTCAGGGTCTTGAGCGCGAGCAGTACTTC
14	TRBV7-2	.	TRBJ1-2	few	CASSPTREGGGYTF	TGTGCCAGCAGCCCTACGAGGGAGGGGGGAGGCTACACCTTC
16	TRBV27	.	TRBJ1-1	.	CASSLRGSGGNTEAFF	TGTGCCAGCAGTTTGAGGGGCTCGGGCGGTAACACTGAAGCTTTCTTT
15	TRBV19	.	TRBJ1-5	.	CATRYRDPSNQPQHF	TGTGCCACACGATACAGGGATCCGAGCAATCAGCCCCAGCATTTT
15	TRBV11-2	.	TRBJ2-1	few	CASSLARFSYNEQFF	TGTGCCAGCAGCCTCGCGAGATTCTCCTACAATGAGCAGTTCTTC
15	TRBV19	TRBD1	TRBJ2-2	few	CASSIPDRGYGELFF	TGTGCCAGTAGTATTCCGGACAGGGGTTACGGGGAGCTGTTTTTT
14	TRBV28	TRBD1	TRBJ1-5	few	CASRFNRGHGPQHF	TGTGCCAGCAGATTCAACAGGGGGCATGGGCCCCAGCATTTT
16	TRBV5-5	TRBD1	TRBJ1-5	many	CASRQGWLQGANPQHF	TGTGCCAGCAGACAGGGTTGGTTACAGGGGGCAAATCCCCAGCATTTT
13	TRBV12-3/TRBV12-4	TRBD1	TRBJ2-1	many	CASSPGTVNEQFF	TGTGCCAGCAGCCCCGGGACAGTGAATGAGCAGTTCTTC
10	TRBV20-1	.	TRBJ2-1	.	CSATDGEQFF	TGCAGTGCCACAGACGGTGAGCAGTTCTTC
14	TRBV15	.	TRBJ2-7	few	CATSRGLESDEQYF	TGTGCCACCAGCAGAGGCCTGGAATCGGACGAGCAGTACTTC
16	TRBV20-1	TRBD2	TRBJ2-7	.	CCAISTSGSRSYEQYF	TGCTGTGCTATTTCGACTAGCGGGAGCCGCTCCTACGAGCAGTACTTC
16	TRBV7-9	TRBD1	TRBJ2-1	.	CASSSYRGNSYNEQFF	TGTGCCAGCAGCTCGTACAGGGGGAACTCCTACAATGAGCAGTTCTTC
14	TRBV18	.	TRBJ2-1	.	CASSPPADYNEQFF	TGTGCCAGCTCACCACCGGCTGATTACAATGAGCAGTTCTTC
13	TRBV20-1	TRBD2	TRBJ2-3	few	CSARPGGTDTQYF	TGCAGTGCTAGGCCGGGAGGGACAGATACGCAGTATTTT
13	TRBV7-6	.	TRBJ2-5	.	CASTRGGYETQYF	TGTGCCAGCACAAGGGGGGGGTACGAGACCCAGTACTTC
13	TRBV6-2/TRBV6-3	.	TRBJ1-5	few	CATREGGLQPQHF	TGTGCCACCAGGGAAGGGGGGCTTCAGCCCCAGCATTTT
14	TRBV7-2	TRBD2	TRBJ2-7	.	CASSLTSGTHEQYF	TGTGCCAGCAGCTTGACTAGCGGGACCCACGAGCAGTACTTC
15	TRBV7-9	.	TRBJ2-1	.	CASSSSGRSLNEQFF	TGTGCCAGCAGCTCCTCGGGACGGAGTTTAAATGAGCAGTTCTTC
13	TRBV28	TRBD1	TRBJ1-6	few	CASSKTGRPPLHF	TGTGCCAGCAGTAAGACAGGGAGACCACCCCTCCACTTT
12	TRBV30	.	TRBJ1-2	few	CASRGRVYGYTF	TGTGCCTCCAGGGGCAGAGTCTATGGCTACACCTTC
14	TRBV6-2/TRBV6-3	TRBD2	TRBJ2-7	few	CASSLSSGIDEQYF	TGTGCCAGCAGTTTGTCTAGCGGGATCGACGAGCAGTACTTC
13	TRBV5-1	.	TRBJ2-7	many	CASSPSGSYEQYF	TGCGCCAGCAGCCCCAGCGGCTCCTACGAGCAGTACTTC
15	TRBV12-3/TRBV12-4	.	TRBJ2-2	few	CASSLDLTNTGELFF	TGTGCCAGCAGTTTAGATCTCACGAACACCGGGGAGCTGTTTTTT
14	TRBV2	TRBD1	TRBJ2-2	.	CACTGQGNTGELFF	TGTGCCTGCACCGGACAGGGGAACACCGGGGAGCTGTTTTTT
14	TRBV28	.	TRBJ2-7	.	CASSLPRGVYEQYF	TGTGCCAGCAGTTTACCCCGGGGCGTGTACGAGCAGTACTTC
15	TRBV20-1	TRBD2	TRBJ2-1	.	CSARRTSGSLGEQFF	TGCAGTGCTAGACGAACTAGCGGGAGTCTTGGTGAGCAGTTCTTC
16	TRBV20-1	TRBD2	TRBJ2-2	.	CSARVGRGPNTGELFF	TGCAGTGCTAGAGTCGGGAGGGGACCGAACACCGGGGAGCTGTTTTTT
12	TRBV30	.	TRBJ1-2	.	CAWRQRTYGYTF	TGTGCCTGGCGACAGAGGACTTATGGCTACACCTTC
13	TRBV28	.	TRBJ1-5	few	CASRFYGNQPQHF	TGTGCCAGCAGATTTTATGGCAATCAGCCCCAGCATTTT
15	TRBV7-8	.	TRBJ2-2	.	CASSSRDLNTGELFF	TGTGCCAGCAGCTCCCGGGACCTAAACACCGGGGAGCTGTTTTTT
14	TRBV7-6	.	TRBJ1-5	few	CASSLEGDNQPQHF	TGTGCCAGCAGCCTCGAAGGGGACAATCAGCCCCAGCATTTT
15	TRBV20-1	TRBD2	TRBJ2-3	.	CSARATSGRRDTQYF	TGCAGTGCTAGAGCGACTAGCGGGAGAAGGGATACGCAGTATTTT
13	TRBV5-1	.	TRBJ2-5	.	CASSFLSSETQYF	TGCGCCAGCAGCTTCCTGTCATCGGAGACCCAGTACTTC
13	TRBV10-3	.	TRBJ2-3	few	CAISATRADTQYF	TGTGCCATCAGTGCAACTAGAGCGGATACGCAGTATTTT
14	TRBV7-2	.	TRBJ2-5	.	CASSLGGLSETQYF	TGTGCCAGCAGCTTAGGTGGGCTATCGGAGACCCAGTACTTC
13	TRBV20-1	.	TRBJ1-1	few	CIWTSPRGAEAFF	TGCATTTGGACGTCTCCAAGGGGGGCTGAAGCTTTCTTT
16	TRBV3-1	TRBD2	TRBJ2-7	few	CASSQLAGGGSYEQYF	TGTGCCAGCAGCCAACTAGCGGGAGGTGGATCCTACGAGCAGTACTTC
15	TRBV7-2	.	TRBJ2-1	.	CASSLGGNAYNEQFF	TGTGCCAGCAGCCTGGGGGGTAACGCCTACAATGAGCAGTTCTTC
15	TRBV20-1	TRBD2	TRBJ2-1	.	CSARPTSGLDNEQFF	TGCAGTGCTAGGCCGACTAGCGGGCTTGACAATGAGCAGTTCTTC
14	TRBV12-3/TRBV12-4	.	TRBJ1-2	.	CASSLGRPVLGYTF	TGTGCCAGCAGTTTAGGGCGGCCGGTCCTCGGCTACACCTTC
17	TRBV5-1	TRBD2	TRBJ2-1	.	CASSFLKIAGGSNEQFF	TGCGCCAGCAGCTTCCTCAAAATAGCGGGAGGGTCGAATGAGCAGTTCTTC
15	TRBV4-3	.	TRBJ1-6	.	CASSQSPWTNSPLHF	TGCGCCAGCAGCCAAAGCCCATGGACTAATTCACCCCTCCACTTT
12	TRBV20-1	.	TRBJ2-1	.	CSARDVSVEQFF	TGCAGTGCTAGAGATGTATCTGTTGAGCAGTTCTTC
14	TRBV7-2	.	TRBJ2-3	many	CASSRVGGTDTQYF	TGTGCCAGCAGCCGTGTGGGGGGCACAGATACGCAGTATTTT